The 22 T cell receptor delta chains below all came from one sample that was sequenced in a study of γδ T cells in repeated Plasmodium falciparum infection. TCRdb re-called clones from the multiplex PCR reads using CATT. The table shows some 100,000 delta-chain clones, with almost 1.5% occurring only once. Bulk repertoires came from Vgamma9/Vdelta2+ or Vdelta2-negative gammadelta T cells flow-sorted from PBMC. Sequencing was done on a sample of gamma-delta T cells from blood. The receptors derive from a pool of human donors (malaria-infected and uninfected, not separated).

To note about this clone: This likely stems from a read error, as it lies one base from a far larger clone. Other nucleotide sequences from this sample produce the same CDR3. This sequence joins TRDV1 and TRDJ1; 9 nucleotides line up with TRDD3. V was pared by 1 base and J by 0 bases, with 15 bases of the junction left unmatched. The CDR3 loop spans 20 amino acids. Germline V lookup: CDR1 TSWWSYY, CDR2 QGS. As DNA, the CDR3 is TGTGCTCTTGGGGAACGGCTGGCTGCACTGGGGGACAAGTACACCGATAAACTCATCTTT. Protein product: CALGERLAALGDKYTDKLIF.

As for this clone: The TCRdb protein comes from a much larger clone and disagrees with this DNA's translation at residue 11, likely due to a read error; the protein given here is derived from the DNA. J is TRDJ1 and V is TRDV2; 10 bases align to TRDD3. No J segment appears in TCRdb, so it was assigned here by matching the sequence to germline. The CDR3 runs 16 residues. The V and J ends lost 6 bases and 4 bases, in that order; junction bases with no gene match: 13. Germline-derived CDR1 and CDR2 are GEAIGNYY and EKD. CDR3 DNA sequence: TGTGCCTGTTTCGTACTGGGGGATGTCCCTGACGATAAACTCATCTTT. This encodes CACFVLGDVPDDKLIF.

This clone occurred a few times. The protein TCRdb gives is from a much larger clone and does not agree with this DNA's translation at residue 5, likely a read error; the protein shown here comes from the DNA. The V and J genes are TRDV2 and TRDJ1; 7 nucleotides agree with TRDD3. The J gene comes from matching the DNA to germline here; TCRdb lacks it. CDR1 is GEAIGNYY, CDR2 EKD, per germline. The CDR3 is 17 amino acids. Losses at the gene ends were 3 bases for V and 0 bases for J; bases not matched to a gene: 12. The CDR3 nucleotides read TGTGCCTGTGACGCCGCCGGATACGGGACGTACACCGATAAACTCATCTTT. Its translation is CACDAAGYGTYTDKLIF.

Worth noting for this clone: The protein given by TCRdb reflects a much larger clone and differs at residue 12 from this DNA's translation, likely from a read error; the protein shown is the DNA's translation. The V call is TRDV2, the J call TRDJ2, with 12 bases that match TRDD3. The J gene was missing in TCRdb and was found by matching the end of the DNA to germline. The CDR3 length is 23 residues. With 0 bases clipped from V and 4 bases from J, the junction kept 23 bases outside the gene matches. Germline V gene lookup returns CDR1 GEAIGNYY and CDR2 EKD. The CDR3 protein is CACDTVSPSTRAGGYGETAQLFF. The CDR3 coding sequence is TGTGCCTGTGACACCGTGAGTCCCTCGACTCGTGCTGGGGGATACGGGGAGACAGCACAACTCTTCTTT.

In the case of this clone: Given a far larger clone just one base away, this is likely a sequencing read error. This specimen includes other DNA sequences encoding the same CDR3. The rearrangement joins TRDV2 to TRDJ1; 9 bases match TRDD3. Since TCRdb gives no J gene, matching the DNA to germline was used here to assign it. There are 17 residues in the CDR3. Germline-derived CDR1 and CDR2 are GEAIGNYY and EKD. The CDR3 DNA reads as TGTGCTTGTGACACCGTGGGCCTGGGGGATCCTACCGATAAACTCATCTTT. It codes for CACDTVGLGDPTDKLIF.

The sample holds a few counts of this clone. The translation of this DNA and the TCRdb protein of a much larger clone differ at residue 20, probably owing to a read error; the protein shown here is translated from the DNA. This sequence joins TRDV3 and TRDJ1; 13 bases line up with TRDD3. Germline CDR1 is TVYSNPD and CDR2 is GDNSRS (reference sequence). V gave up 3 bases and J gave up 3 bases; unmatched junction bases: 37. The length of the CDR3 is 25 residues. Here the CDR3 reads CAFSFESPSYSPSYWGIRLADKLIF. The CDR3 DNA follows: TGTGCCTTCAGCTTCGAAAGCCCTTCCTACAGTCCGTCCTACTGGGGGATACGCCTGGCCGATAAACTCATCTTT.

Points on this clone: This sequence is one base from a far larger clone and is likely a read error. Other nucleotide sequences from this sample produce the same CDR3. The V gene is TRDV1, the J gene TRDJ1, with D possibly matching TRDD3 (6 bases). The J gene is absent in TCRdb and was assigned here via DNA matching to germline. Trimming removed 9 bases from V and 2 bases from J, with 16 bases in between. The CDR3 totals 14 residues. Germline CDR1 and CDR2: TSWWSYY and QGS. CDR3 sequence (DNA): TGTGCTCTCTTGCCGTGGGGATCTACCGATAAACTCATCTTT. This translates into CALLPWGSTDKLIF.

This clone appeared a few times. This DNA's translation differs at residue 22 from TCRdb's protein, which comes from a much larger clone; a read error is likely, and the protein shown is translated from the DNA. V and J are TRDV1 and TRDJ1; D tentatively fits TRDD2 or TRDD3 (5 bases each). The J gene, absent from TCRdb, was called here by matching the DNA to germline. The germline gives CDR1 TSWWSYY, CDR2 QGS. V lost 1 base, J lost 3 bases, and 48 bases lay in between. The CDR3 spans 27 residues. The CDR3, as DNA: TGTGCTCTTGGGGAACAAATCCTATTCTACTTGGGGCGTTTATTCAGTGATAGGGGGGGTCCCCCCGATAAACTCATCTTT. Translated: CALGEQILFYLGRLFSDRGGPPDKLIF.

Here the V gene is TRDV1, but the J gene went uncalled; the table's D call of TRDD3 was not tested on the DNA. From germline, CDR1 is TSWWSYY and CDR2 QGS. The CDR3 length is 17 residues. The CDR3 DNA sequence: TGTGCTCTTGGGGGCCTTCCTCGTACTGGGGGGATCCCCAAACCCATCTTT. This encodes CALGGLPRTGGIPKPIF.

This clone was picked up a small number of times. The protein held in TCRdb is that of a much larger clone and does not match this DNA's translation at residue 12, likely because of a read error; the protein shown is translated from the DNA. V usage is TRDV1 and J usage is TRDJ1; TRDD3 agrees at 8 bases. Here the J gene came from matching the DNA to germline, since TCRdb omits it. V shed 4 bases and J 0 bases; nucleotides not matched to a gene: 16. The CDR3 extends over 19 amino acids. Germline lookup yields CDR1 TSWWSYY and CDR2 QGS. The CDR3 DNA reads TGTGCTCTTGGGGTACTAACTGGGGGGCGACCCAATTACACCGATAAACTCATCTTT. This translates into CALGVLTGGRPNYTDKLIF.

This clone was detected only a few times. A far larger clone is one nucleotide away, so this likely arose from a read error. Within the sample, other DNA sequences also encode this same CDR3. This chain links TRDV1 with TRDJ1, with TRDD2 identical over 9 bases. Because TCRdb records no J gene, it was assigned here through a match of the DNA to germline. This CDR3 contains 19 residues. Germline V gene lookup returns CDR1 TSWWSYY and CDR2 QGS. CDR3 protein: CALGDPSYTRLRYTDKLIF. The CDR3 DNA reads as TGTGCCCTTGGGGATCCTTCCTACACGAGGCTCAGGTACACCGATAAACTCATCTTT.

This clone was counted only a few times. This sequence is one base from a far larger clone and is likely a read error. The sample holds other DNA sequences that translate to the same CDR3. The chain links TRDV1 to TRDJ3; 8 positions agree with TRDD2. CDR3 length equals 23 residues. Trimming took 1 base from V and 0 from J; bases not matched to a gene: 17. Germline assignment: CDR1 TSWWSYY and CDR2 QGS. The CDR3 sequence is CALGERVLPTVGASSWDTRQMFF. CDR3 nucleotide sequence: TGTGCTCTTGGGGAACGGGTACTTCCTACGGTGGGGGCTAGCTCCTGGGACACCCGACAGATGTTTTTC.

This clone has just a few counts. The protein TCRdb lists belongs to a much larger clone and differs from this DNA's translation at residue 15, which points to a read error; the protein shown is made from the DNA. This chain links TRDV2 with TRDJ3; 10 bases line up with TRDD3. No J gene was available from TCRdb, and it was assigned here by a germline match of the DNA. Germline V gene data show CDR1 as GEAIGNYY and CDR2 as EKD. The CDR3 has 21 amino acids. DNA of the CDR3: TGTGCCTGTGACTCGCCCTACTGGGGGATTCCTAACTCCTGGGGCACCCGACAGATGTTTTTC. It translates to CACDSPYWGIPNSWGTRQMFF.

The sample holds a few counts of this clone. TCRdb's entry gives the protein of a much larger clone, which mismatches this DNA's translation at residue 6, likely from a read error; the protein reported here is translated from the DNA. This chain links TRDV1 with TRDJ1; possibly TRDD3 for D (6 bases). Germline V gene data show CDR1 as TSWWSYY and CDR2 as QGS. This CDR3 has 15 amino acids. Trimming took off 3 bases at V and 4 bases at J, with 15 bases between the two ends. This CDR3 reads CALGDLRWGGDKLIF. The CDR3 nucleotides read TGTGCTCTTGGGGATTTGCGGTGGGGGGGCGATAAACTCATCTTT.

V is TRDV1 and J is TRDJ1, with TRDD3 matching 13 bases. With V trimmed by 5 bases and J by 3 bases, 18 bases remained unmatched. This CDR3 spans 20 amino acids. Looked up from germline, CDR1 is TSWWSYY and CDR2 is QGS. The CDR3 sequence: CALGPTKASYWGIRPDKLIF. The CDR3 region has the DNA TGTGCTCTTGGGCCTACTAAGGCATCGTACTGGGGGATACGACCCGATAAACTCATCTTT.

This clone occurred many times. Given a far larger clone just one base away, this is likely a sequencing read error. The identical CDR3 is also encoded by other nucleotide sequences in the sample. The chain has TRDV2 and TRDJ1; the D is unclear. TCRdb records no J gene; here it was assigned by comparing the DNA to germline. Germline CDR1 and CDR2: GEAIGNYY and EKD. V was trimmed by 3 bases and J by 3 bases, leaving 16 bases between them. The CDR3 has 15 residues. The CDR3 nucleotides are TGTGCCTGTGACCCTCTACTCCTGAGGGCCGATAAACTCATCTTT. As protein: CACDPLLLRADKLIF.

On this clone itself: Translating this DNA gives a protein that differs at residue 5 from the TCRdb one, which belongs to a much larger clone; a read error is likely, and the protein shown is this translation. The chain carries TRAV38-2/DV8 and TRDJ1; D might be TRDD2 (5 bases). Germline lookup yields CDR1 TSESDYY and CDR2 QEAYKQQN. This CDR3 comprises 17 residues. The V and J ends lost 4 bases and 0 bases respectively, with 19 bases between them. The CDR3 sequence is CAYRSHPTAPYTDKLIF. As DNA, the CDR3 is TGTGCTTATAGGTCCCACCCTACGGCCCCCTACACCGATAAACTCATCTTT.

To note about this clone: Translating this DNA gives a protein that differs at residue 13 from the TCRdb one, which belongs to a much larger clone; a read error is likely, and the protein shown is this translation. The rearrangement uses TRDV1 and TRDJ1; TRDD3 agrees at 10 bases. The J gene, missing from TCRdb, was assigned here through DNA to germline matching. V was clipped by 4 bases and J by 0 bases; unmatched bases: 20. The length of the CDR3 is 21 residues. Germline V gene sequence: CDR1 TSWWSYY, CDR2 QGS. CDR3 amino acids: CALGGPTGTGGSPSYTDKLIF. For the CDR3, the DNA is TGTGCTCTTGGGGGGCCTACGGGTACTGGGGGATCACCCTCTTACACCGATAAACTCATCTTT.

Many counts were recorded for this clone. This DNA's translation and the protein TCRdb lists, from a much larger clone, do not match at residue 7, likely due to a read error; the protein shown is translated from the DNA. V gene TRDV1 combines with J gene TRDJ1; maybe TRDD3 (5 bases). In the absence of a J gene in TCRdb, the DNA was matched to germline to assign it here. The germline CDR1 and CDR2 sequences are TSWWSYY and QGS. The V end lost 5 bases, the J end lost 0 bases, and 28 bases lay between the germline ends. The CDR3 consists of 20 residues. CDR3 DNA: TGTGCTCTTGGGAGATCCCTCCCCTCGTACCCGGGGGTGTACACCGATAAACTCATCTTT. Encoded protein: CALGRSLPSYPGVYTDKLIF.

The chain recombines TRDV1 with TRDJ1, with 8 bases that match TRDD3. Germline matching of the DNA provided the J gene here, since TCRdb leaves it blank. The CDR3 is made up of 22 amino acids. Looked up from germline, CDR1 is TSWWSYY and CDR2 is QGS. After removal of 2 bases from V and 0 bases from J, the junction contained 23 bases not matched to a gene. CDR3 DNA sequence: TGTGCTCTTGGGGAATTCTGGGGCCTACGTCCAACTGGGGGGTTTTACACCGATAAACTCATCTTT. This sequence encodes CALGEFWGLRPTGGFYTDKLIF.

This clone is termed medium-sized. J is TRDJ1 and V is TRDV2; TRDD3 aligns across 13 bases. The CDR3 is made up of 21 amino acids. V shed 1 base and J 2 bases; nucleotides not matched to a gene: 18. The germline CDR1 and CDR2 sequences are GEAIGNYY and EKD. The CDR3 sequence: CACDTLLGDTHGRAGTDKLIF. CDR3 nucleotides: TGTGCCTGTGACACTTTACTGGGGGATACGCATGGCAGGGCCGGAACCGATAAACTCATCTTT.

In this sample, this clone turned up a few times. This is likely an artifact of a read error, given a far larger clone one base away. The sample holds other DNA sequences that translate to the same CDR3. V usage is TRDV2 and J usage is TRDJ2; D possibly corresponds to TRDD3 (5 bases). Here the J gene was assigned by germline matching of the DNA, as TCRdb has none. CDR3 length: 20 amino acids. Germline CDR1 GEAIGNYY, CDR2 EKD. V gave up 5 bases and J gave up 0 bases, with 27 bases separating them. The CDR3, as DNA: TGTGCCTGTGTCAAGAGGGAAGAGAGGGGAATCTTCGCTTTGACAGCACAACTCTTCTTT. Translated, it gives CACVKREERGIFALTAQLFF.